These 5 T cell receptor beta chains came from one sample sequenced in a study of blood T cell repertoires in COVID-19. The table came from immunoSEQ multiplex PCR; TCRdb's copy has only in-frame clones and leaves some out. The profile shows about 200,000 clones, approximately 80% of them singletons. Sequences were obtained from peripheral blood. These receptors all stem from a human donor in a cohort sampled during active COVID-19.

The chain uses TRBV27 and TRBJ2-5, with TRBD1 identical over 7 bases. V trimming: 6 bases; J trimming: 5 bases; junction bases outside the gene matches: 12. This CDR3 is built from 15 residues. In germline, CDR1 is MNHEY, CDR2 SMNVEV (reference sequence). CDR3 in DNA: TGTGCCAGCAGAAGAAACAGGGGCGTCGGGGAGACCCAGTACTTC. This encodes CASRRNRGVGETQYF.

V and J are TRBV6-1 and TRBJ1-4, with unresolved D. The V end was cut by 1 base, the J end by 7 bases, with 13 bases between. The CDR3 contains 15 residues. CDR1 and CDR2 from the germline V gene are MNHNS and SASEGT. CDR3: CASSEVTAGVEKLFF. CDR3 coding DNA: TGTGCCAGCAGTGAAGTTACTGCCGGGGTTGAAAAACTGTTTTTT.

V is TRBV9 and J is TRBJ2-3; possible D gene TRBD2, 7 bases. This CDR3 comprises 16 residues. Looked up from germline, CDR1 is SGDLS and CDR2 is YYNGEE. Trimming took 0 bases from V and 2 from J, leaving 13 bases between them. The CDR3 is CASSVGIAGATDTQYF. CDR3 in DNA: TGTGCCAGCAGCGTAGGAATTGCGGGGGCCACAGATACGCAGTATTTT. The complete variable domain, with remaining parts taken from reference TRBV9 and TRBJ2-3, reads DSGVTQTPKHLITATGQRVTLRCSPRSGDLSVYWYQQSLDQGLQFLIQYYNGEERAKGNILERFSAQQFPDLHSELNLSSLELGDSALYFCASSVGIAGATDTQYFGPGTRLTVL.

The chain recombines TRBV6-5 with TRBJ2-2, with 10 bases fitting TRBD1. The CDR3 is made up of 15 amino acids. With V trimmed by 0 bases and J by 9 bases, 4 bases remained unmatched. CDR1 and CDR2 (germline): MNHEY, SVGAGI. The CDR3 is CASSYSTGGGWELFF. CDR3 DNA sequence: TGTGCCAGCAGTTACTCGACAGGGGGCGGGTGGGAGCTGTTTTTT.

This chain links TRBV6-6 with TRBJ1-4; the match to TRBD1 covers 7 bases. The CDR3 is 16 amino acids. Germline V gene sequence: CDR1 MNHNY, CDR2 SVGAGI (reference sequence). Germline trimming cut 0 bases from V and 5 bases from J; bases unmatched to any gene: 6. The CDR3 coding sequence is TGTGCCAGCAGTTACTCGAAGGACAGGCTCAATGAAAAACTGTTTTTT. This sequence encodes CASSYSKDRLNEKLFF.